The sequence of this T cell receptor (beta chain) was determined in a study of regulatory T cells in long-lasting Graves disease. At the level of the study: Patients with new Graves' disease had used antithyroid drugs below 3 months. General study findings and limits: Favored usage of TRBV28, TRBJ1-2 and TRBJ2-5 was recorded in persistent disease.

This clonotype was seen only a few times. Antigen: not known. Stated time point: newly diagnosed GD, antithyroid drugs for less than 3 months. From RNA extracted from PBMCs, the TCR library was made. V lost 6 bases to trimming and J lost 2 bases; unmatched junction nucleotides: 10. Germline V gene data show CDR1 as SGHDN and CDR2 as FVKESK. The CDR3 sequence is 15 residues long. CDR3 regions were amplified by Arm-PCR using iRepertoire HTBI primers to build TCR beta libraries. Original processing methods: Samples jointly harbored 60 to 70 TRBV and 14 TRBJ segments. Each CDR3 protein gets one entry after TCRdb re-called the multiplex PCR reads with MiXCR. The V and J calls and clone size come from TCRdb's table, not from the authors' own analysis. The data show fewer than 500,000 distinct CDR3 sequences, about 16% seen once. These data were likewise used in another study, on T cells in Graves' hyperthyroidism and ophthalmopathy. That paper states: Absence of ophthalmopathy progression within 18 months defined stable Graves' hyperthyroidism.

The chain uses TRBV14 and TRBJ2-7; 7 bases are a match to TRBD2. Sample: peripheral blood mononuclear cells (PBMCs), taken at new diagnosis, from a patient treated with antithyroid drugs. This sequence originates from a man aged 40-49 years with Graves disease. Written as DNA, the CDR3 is TGTGCCAGCAGTTTCGGCGGGAGTGGCGCCTACGAGCAGTACTTC. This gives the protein CASSFGGSGAYEQYF.